Listed here is a single T cell receptor (beta chain). V dropped 2 bases and J dropped 3 bases, with 11 bases sitting between them. The CDR3 extends over 16 amino acids. Germline V CDR1 and CDR2: LNHDA, SQIVND (reference sequence). The data were taken from a study of blood T cell repertoires in COVID-19. Background on the study: T cells, B-cell-depleted T cells, or PBMCs provided the cDNA or gDNA that served as material.

Sequencing used immunoSEQ multiplex PCR; TCRdb keeps in-frame clones, though not all of them. This table holds around 150,000 clones, 88% found once. Residents of 24 US areas, aged about 18 to 95 years, made up the participants. The rearrangement joins TRBV19 to TRBJ2-6, with D possibly TRBD1 on 5 matching bases. The TCR was taken from a woman aged 50 to 60 who had recovered from COVID-19. Sequenced input: PBMCs or T cells enriched from blood (not recorded which). The CDR3 coding sequence is TGTGCCAGTAGTATACAGGGTAGAGGTGGGGCCAACGTCCTGACTTTC. Translated: CASSIQGRGGANVLTF.